The TCR beta chain described here comes from a study of blood T cell repertoires in COVID-19. Whole-study context: Acute and convalescent COVID-19 specimens originated in the United States, Italy and Spain. Nucleic acid was either cDNA or gDNA, and it came from T cells, B-cell-depleted T cells, or PBMCs.

Germline CDR1 SEHNR, CDR2 FQNEAQ (reference sequence). This CDR3 has 19 residues. V was pared by 5 bases and J by 2 bases, with 17 bases of the junction left unmatched. Original processing notes: Estimation of nucleated cell counts was performed using reference gene primer amplification. Some clones are missing from TCRdb's copy, which holds only in-frame ones; the method was immunoSEQ multiplex PCR. D and trimming come from the DNA, and the V and J calls and clone size come from that table. The profile covers some 150,000 clones, with about 73% appearing a single time and around 1.5% taken by the ten largest. The table lists this clone with a few counts.

The sequence was collected from a man older than 75 with acute or convalescent COVID-19. The chain links TRBV7-9 to TRBJ2-1; 8 nucleotides align to TRBD1. Material: peripheral blood. The CDR3 DNA is TGTGCCAGCAGCCCCGTCCGAGGGCCCGGGACAGGAGCCTACAATGAGCAGTTCTTC. Translated, it gives CASSPVRGPGTGAYNEQFF.